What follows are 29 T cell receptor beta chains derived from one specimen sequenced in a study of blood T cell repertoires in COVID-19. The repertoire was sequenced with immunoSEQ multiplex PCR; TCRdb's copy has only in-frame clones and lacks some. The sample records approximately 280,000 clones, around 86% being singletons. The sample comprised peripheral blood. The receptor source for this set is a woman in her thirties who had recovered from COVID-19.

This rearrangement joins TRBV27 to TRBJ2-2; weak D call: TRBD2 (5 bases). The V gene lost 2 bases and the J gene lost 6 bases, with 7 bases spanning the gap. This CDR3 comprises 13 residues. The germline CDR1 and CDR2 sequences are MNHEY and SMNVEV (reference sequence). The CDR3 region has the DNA TGTGCCAGCAGTTTAGTGGGAGCCGGGGAGCTGTTTTTT. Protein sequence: CASSLVGAGELFF.

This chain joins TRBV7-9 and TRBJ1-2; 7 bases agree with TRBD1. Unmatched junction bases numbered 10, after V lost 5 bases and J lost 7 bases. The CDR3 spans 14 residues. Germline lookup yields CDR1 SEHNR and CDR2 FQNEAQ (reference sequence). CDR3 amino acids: CASSRSDRHSGYTF. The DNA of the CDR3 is TGTGCCAGCAGCCGATCGGACAGGCATAGTGGCTACACCTTC.

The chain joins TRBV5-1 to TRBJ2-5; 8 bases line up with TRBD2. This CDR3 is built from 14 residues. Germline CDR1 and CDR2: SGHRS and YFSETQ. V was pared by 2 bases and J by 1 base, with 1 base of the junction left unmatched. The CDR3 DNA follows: TGCGCCAGCAGCTTCGGGAGGGGCCAAGAGACCCAGTACTTC. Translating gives CASSFGRGQETQYF.

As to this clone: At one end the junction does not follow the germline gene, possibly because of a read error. Here the CDR3 reads CASGLGSGNEQYF. The CDR3 nucleotides are TGCGCCAGCGGCTTGGGGAGCGGGAACGAGCAGTACTTC. The V and J genes are TRBV5-1 and TRBJ2-7; TRBD2 aligns across 7 bases. The length of the CDR3 is 13 residues. Germline V CDR1 and CDR2: SGHRS, YFSETQ. Full variable domain (remainder filled in from reference TRBV5-1 and TRBJ2-7): KAGVTQTPRYLIKTRGQQVTLSCSPISGHRSVSWYQQTPGQGLQFLFEYFSETQRNKGNFPGRFSGRQFSNSRSEMNVSTLELGDSALYLCASGLGSGNEQYFGPGTRLTVT.

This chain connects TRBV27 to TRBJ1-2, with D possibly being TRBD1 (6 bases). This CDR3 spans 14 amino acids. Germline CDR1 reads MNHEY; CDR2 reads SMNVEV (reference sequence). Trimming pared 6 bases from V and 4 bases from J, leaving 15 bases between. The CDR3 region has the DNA TGTGCCAGCAGCCCAAACAGGGCTATCTATGGCTACACCTTC. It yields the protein CASSPNRAIYGYTF.

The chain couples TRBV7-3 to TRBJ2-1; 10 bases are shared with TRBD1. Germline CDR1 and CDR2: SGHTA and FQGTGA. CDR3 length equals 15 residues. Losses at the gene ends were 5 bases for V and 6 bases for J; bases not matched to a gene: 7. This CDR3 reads CASSLTGGAPNEQFF. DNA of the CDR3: TGTGCCAGCAGCCTGACAGGGGGCGCCCCCAATGAGCAGTTCTTC.

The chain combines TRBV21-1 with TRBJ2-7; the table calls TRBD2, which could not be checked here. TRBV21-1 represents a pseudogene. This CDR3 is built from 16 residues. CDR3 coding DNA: TGTGCCAGCAGCAAAGAGCGGGGGAGTTTTCCCTACGAGCAGTACTTC. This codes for CASSKERGSFPYEQYF.

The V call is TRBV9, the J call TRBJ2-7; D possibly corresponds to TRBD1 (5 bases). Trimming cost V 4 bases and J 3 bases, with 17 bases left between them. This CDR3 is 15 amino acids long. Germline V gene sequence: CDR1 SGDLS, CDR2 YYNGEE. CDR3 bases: TGTGCCAGCAGCCCTTACGTCGACAGCTACTACGAGCAGTACTTC. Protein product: CASSPYVDSYYEQYF.

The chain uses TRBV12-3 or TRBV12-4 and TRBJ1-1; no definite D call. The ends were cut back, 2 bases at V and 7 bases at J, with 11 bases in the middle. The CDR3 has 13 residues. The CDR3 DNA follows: TGTGCCAGCAGTTTATCGTGGAGCAGTGAAGCTTTCTTT. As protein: CASSLSWSSEAFF.

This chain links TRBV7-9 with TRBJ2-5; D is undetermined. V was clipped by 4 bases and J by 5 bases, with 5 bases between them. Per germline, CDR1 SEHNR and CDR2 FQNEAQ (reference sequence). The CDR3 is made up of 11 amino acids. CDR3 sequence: CASSSRETQYF. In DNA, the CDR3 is TGTGCCAGCAGCTCCCGGGAGACCCAGTACTTC.

The CDR3 here is CASSSLAGETQYF. In DNA, the CDR3 is TGTGCCAGCAGCTCCCTGGCGGGGGAGACCCAGTACTTC. J is TRBJ2-5 and V is TRBV6-5, with D perhaps TRBD2 (6 bases). Germline lookup yields CDR1 MNHEY and CDR2 SVGAGI. With 6 bases removed from V and 5 bases from J, the gap between germline ends came to 13 bases. The CDR3 has 13 residues.

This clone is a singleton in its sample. The CDR3 protein is CAISESTKNTEAFF. The CDR3 DNA sequence: TGTGCCATCAGTGAGTCGACAAAGAACACTGAAGCTTTCTTT. The chain has TRBV10-3 and TRBJ1-1, with no clear D. Trimming took off 0 bases at V and 1 base at J, with 6 bases between the two ends. The CDR3 contains 14 residues. CDR1 is ENHRY, CDR2 SYGVKD, per germline.

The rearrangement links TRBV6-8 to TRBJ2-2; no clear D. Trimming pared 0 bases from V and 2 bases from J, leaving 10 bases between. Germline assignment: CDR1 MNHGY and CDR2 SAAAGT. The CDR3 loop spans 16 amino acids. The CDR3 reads CASSYSRRRNTGELFF. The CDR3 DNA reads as TGTGCCAGCAGTTACTCGAGGCGAAGAAACACCGGGGAGCTGTTTTTT.

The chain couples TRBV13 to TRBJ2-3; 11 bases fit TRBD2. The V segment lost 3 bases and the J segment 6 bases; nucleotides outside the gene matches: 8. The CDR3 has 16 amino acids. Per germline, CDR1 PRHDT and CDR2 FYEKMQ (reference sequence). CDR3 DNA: TGTGCCAGCAGCTTTTTAGCGGGAGGGTTCGGGGATACGCAGTATTTT. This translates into CASSFLAGGFGDTQYF.

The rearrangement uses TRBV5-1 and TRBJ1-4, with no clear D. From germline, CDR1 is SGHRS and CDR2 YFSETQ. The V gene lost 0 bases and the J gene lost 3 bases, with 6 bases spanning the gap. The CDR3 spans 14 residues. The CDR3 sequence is CASSLAQPNEKLFF. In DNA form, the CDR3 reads TGCGCCAGCAGCTTGGCACAACCTAATGAAAAACTGTTTTTT.

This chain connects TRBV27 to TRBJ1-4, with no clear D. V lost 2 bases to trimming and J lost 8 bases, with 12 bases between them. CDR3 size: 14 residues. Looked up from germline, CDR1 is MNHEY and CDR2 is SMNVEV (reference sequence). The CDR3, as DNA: TGTGCCAGCAGTTTAGACTCCTTACGGGAAAAACTGTTTTTT. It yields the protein CASSLDSLREKLFF.

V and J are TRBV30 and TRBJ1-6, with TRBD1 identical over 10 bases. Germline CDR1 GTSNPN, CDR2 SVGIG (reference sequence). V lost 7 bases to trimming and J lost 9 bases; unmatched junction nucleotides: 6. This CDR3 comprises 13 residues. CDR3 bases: TGTGCCTCTATGGGGACAGGGGCTTCACCCCTCCACTTT. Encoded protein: CASMGTGASPLHF.

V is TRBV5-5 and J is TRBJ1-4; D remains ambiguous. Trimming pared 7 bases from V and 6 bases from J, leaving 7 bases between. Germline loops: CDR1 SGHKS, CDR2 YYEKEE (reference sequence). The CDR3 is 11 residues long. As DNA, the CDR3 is TGTGCCAGCGGCAGTTATGAAAAACTGTTTTTT. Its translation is CASGSYEKLFF.

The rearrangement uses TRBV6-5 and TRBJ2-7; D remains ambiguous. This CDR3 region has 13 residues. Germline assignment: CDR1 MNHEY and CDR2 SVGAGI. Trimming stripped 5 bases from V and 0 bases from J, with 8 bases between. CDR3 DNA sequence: TGTGCCAGCAGTAAGTACAGCTCCTACGAGCAGTACTTC. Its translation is CASSKYSSYEQYF.

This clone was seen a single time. The CDR3 protein is CASSPRVAKNIQYF. The CDR3 DNA sequence: TGTGCCAGCAGCCCTCGGGTGGCCAAAAACATTCAGTACTTC. V usage is TRBV28 and J usage is TRBJ2-4, with D unresolved. From germline, CDR1 is MDHEN and CDR2 SYDVKM. The length of the CDR3 is 14 residues. V shed 6 bases and J shed 1 base, with 10 bases lying between them.

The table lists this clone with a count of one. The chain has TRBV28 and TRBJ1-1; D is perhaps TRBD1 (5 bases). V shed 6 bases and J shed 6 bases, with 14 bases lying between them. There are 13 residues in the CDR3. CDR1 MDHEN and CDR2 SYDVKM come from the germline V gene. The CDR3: CASRPRDLSEAFF. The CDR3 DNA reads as TGTGCCAGCAGGCCCAGGGATCTCTCTGAAGCTTTCTTT.

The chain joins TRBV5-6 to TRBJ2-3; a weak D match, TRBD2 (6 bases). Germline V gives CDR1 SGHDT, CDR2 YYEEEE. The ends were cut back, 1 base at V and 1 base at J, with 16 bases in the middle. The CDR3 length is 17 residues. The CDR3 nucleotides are TGTGCCAGCAGCTTGTCGTTTCGGGAGTGGGGCACAGATACGCAGTATTTT. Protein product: CASSLSFREWGTDTQYF.

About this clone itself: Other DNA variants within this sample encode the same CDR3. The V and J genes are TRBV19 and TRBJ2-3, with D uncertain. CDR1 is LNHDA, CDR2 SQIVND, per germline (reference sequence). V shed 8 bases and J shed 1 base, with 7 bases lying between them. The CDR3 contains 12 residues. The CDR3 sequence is CASSRGTDTQYF. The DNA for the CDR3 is TGTGCCAGTTCCCGGGGCACAGATACGCAGTATTTT.

In DNA, the CDR3 is TGTGCCAGCAGCTTTACAGGGGCCAGCACAGATACGCAGTATTTT. This encodes CASSFTGASTDTQYF. The chain is built from TRBV7-6 and TRBJ2-3; 7 nucleotides agree with TRBD1. This CDR3 contains 15 residues. The V segment lost 3 bases and the J segment 0 bases; nucleotides outside the gene matches: 3. Looked up from germline, CDR1 is SGHVS and CDR2 is FNYEAQ.

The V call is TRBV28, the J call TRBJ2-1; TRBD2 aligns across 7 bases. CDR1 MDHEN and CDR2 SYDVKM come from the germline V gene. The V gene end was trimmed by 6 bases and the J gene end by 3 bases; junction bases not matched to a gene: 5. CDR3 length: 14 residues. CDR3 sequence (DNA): TGTGCCAGCAGCCCGCCGGGGGGCTACAATGAGCAGTTCTTC. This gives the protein CASSPPGGYNEQFF.

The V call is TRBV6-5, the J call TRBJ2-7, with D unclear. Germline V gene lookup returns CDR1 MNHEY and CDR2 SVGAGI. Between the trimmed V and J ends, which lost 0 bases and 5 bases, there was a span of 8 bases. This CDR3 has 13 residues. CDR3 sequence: CASSYSSVHEQYF. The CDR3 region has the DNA TGTGCCAGCAGTTACTCCTCGGTCCACGAGCAGTACTTC.

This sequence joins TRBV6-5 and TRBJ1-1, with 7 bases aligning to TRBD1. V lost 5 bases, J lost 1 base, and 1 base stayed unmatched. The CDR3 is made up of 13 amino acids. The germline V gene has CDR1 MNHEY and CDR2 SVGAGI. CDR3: CASSHRGNTEAFF. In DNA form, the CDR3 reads TGTGCCAGCAGTCACAGGGGGAACACTGAAGCTTTCTTT.

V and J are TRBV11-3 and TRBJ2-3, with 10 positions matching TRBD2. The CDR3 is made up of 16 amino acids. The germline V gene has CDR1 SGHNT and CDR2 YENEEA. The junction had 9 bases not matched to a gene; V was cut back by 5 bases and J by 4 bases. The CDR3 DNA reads TGTGCCAGCAGCCGCGGTAGCGGGAGGAACCCAGATACGCAGTATTTT. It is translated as CASSRGSGRNPDTQYF.

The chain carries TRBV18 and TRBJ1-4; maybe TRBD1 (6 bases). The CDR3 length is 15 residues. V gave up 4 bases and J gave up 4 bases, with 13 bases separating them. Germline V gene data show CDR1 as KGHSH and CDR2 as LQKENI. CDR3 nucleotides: TGTGCCAGCTCACGGGGGCAGGCCCTTAATGAAAAACTGTTTTTT. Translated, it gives CASSRGQALNEKLFF. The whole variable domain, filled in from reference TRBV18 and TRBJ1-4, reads NAGVMQNPRHLVRRRGQEARLRCSPMKGHSHVYWYRQLPEEGLKFMVYLQKENIIDESGMPKERFSAEFPKEGPSILRIQQVVRGDSAAYFCASSRGQALNEKLFFGSGTQLSVL.